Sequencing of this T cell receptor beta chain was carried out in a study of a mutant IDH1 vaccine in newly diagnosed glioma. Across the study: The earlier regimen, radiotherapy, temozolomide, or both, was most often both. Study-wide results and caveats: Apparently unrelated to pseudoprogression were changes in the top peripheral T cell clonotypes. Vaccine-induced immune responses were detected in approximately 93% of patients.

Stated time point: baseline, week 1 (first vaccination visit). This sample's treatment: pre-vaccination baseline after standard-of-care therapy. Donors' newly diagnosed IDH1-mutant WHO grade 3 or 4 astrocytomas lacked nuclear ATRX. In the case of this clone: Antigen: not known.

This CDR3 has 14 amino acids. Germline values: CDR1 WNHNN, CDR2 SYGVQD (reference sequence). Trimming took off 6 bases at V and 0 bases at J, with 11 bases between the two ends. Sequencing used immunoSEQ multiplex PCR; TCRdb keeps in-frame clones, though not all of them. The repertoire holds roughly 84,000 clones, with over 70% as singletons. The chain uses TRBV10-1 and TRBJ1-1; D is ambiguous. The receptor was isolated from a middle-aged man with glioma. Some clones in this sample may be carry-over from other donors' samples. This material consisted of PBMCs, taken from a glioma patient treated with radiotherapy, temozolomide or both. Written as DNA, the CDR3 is TGCGCCAGCAGAAAAGGAGGGATGAACACTGAAGCTTTCTTT. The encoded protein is CASRKGGMNTEAFF.